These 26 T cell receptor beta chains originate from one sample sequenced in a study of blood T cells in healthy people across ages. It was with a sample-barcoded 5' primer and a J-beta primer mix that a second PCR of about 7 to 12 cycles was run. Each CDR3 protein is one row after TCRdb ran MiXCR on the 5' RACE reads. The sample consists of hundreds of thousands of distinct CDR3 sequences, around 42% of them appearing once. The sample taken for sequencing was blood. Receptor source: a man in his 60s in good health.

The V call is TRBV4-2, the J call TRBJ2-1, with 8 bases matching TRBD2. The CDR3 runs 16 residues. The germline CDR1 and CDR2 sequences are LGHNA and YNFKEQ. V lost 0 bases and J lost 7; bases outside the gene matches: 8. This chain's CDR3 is CASSQEDWGGRNEQFF. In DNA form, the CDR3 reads TGTGCCAGCAGCCAAGAGGACTGGGGCGGGAGGAATGAGCAGTTCTTC.

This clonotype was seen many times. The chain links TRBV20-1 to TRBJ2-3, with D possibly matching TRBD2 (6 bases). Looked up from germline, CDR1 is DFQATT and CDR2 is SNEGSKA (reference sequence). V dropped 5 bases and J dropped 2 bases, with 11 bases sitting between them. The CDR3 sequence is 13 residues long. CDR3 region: CSALRELTDTQYF. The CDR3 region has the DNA TGCAGTGCTCTTCGGGAGCTCACAGATACGCAGTATTTT.

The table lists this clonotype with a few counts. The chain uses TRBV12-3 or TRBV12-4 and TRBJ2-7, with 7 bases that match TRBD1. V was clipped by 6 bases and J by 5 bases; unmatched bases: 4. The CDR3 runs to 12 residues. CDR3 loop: CASRVQGNEQYF. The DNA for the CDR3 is TGTGCCAGCAGAGTACAGGGGAACGAGCAGTACTTC.

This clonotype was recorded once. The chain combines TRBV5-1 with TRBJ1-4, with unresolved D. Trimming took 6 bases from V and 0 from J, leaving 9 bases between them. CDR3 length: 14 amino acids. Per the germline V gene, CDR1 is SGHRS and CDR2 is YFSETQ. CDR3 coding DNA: TGCGCCAGCAACTTCGGTGCAACTAATGAAAAACTGTTTTTT. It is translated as CASNFGATNEKLFF.

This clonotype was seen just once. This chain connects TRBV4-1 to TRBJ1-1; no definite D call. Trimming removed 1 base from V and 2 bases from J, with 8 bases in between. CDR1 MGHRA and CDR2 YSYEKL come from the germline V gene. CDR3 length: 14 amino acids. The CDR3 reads CASSQVPVNTEAFF. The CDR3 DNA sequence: TGCGCCAGCAGCCAAGTGCCAGTAAACACTGAAGCTTTCTTT.

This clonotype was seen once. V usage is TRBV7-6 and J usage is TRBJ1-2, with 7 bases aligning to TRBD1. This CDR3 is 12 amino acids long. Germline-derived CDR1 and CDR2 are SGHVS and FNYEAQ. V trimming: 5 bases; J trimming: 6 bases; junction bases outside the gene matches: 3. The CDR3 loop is CASSPGTDGYTF. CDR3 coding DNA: TGTGCCAGCAGCCCAGGGACAGATGGCTACACCTTC.

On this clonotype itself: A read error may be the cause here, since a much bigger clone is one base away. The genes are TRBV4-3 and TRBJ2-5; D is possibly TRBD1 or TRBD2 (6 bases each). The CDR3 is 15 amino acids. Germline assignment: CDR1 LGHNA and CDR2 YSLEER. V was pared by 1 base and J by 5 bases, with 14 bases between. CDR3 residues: CASSQGCRRGETQYF. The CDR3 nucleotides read TGCGCCAGCAGCCAAGGATGTCGGAGGGGGGAGACCCAGTACTTC.

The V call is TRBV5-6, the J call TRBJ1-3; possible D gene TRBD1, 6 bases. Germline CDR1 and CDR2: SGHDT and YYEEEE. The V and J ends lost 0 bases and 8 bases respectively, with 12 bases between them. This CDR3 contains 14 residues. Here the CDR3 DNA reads TGTGCCAGCAGCTTGGTCCCAGGGGAAGACACCATATATTTT. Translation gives CASSLVPGEDTIYF.

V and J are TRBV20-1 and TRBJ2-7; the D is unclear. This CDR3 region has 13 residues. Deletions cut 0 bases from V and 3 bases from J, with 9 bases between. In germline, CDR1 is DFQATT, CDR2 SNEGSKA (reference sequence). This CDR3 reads CSARDTSHYEQYF. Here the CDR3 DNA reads TGCAGTGCTAGAGACACCTCACACTACGAGCAGTACTTC.

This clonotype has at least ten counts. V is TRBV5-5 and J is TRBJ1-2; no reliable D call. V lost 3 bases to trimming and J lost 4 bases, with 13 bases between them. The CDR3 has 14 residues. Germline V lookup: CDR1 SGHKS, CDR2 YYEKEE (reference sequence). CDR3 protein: CASSWDSSSYGYTF. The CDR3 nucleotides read TGTGCCAGCAGCTGGGATTCGTCTTCCTATGGCTACACCTTC. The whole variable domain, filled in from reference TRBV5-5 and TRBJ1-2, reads DAGVTQSPTHLIKTRGQQVTLRCSPISGHKSVSWYQQVLGQGPQFIFQYYEKEERGRGNFPDRFSARQFPNYSSELNVNALLLGDSALYLCASSWDSSSYGYTFGSGTRLTVV.

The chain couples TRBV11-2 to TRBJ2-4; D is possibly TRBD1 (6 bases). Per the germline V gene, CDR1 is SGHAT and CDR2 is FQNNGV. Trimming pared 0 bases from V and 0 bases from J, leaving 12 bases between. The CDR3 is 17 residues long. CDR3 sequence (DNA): TGTGCCAGCAGCTTAGATCCTACAGGGATAGCCAAAAACATTCAGTACTTC. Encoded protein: CASSLDPTGIAKNIQYF.

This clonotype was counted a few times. As DNA, the CDR3 is TGTGCCAGCAGGGTTTCGGCCAAAAACATTCAGTACTTC. This codes for CASRVSAKNIQYF. The chain couples TRBV6-2 or TRBV6-3 to TRBJ2-4; D uncertain. Trimming pared 6 bases from V and 1 base from J, leaving 7 bases between. CDR3 length: 13 amino acids. The germline V gene has CDR1 MNHEY and CDR2 SVGEGT.

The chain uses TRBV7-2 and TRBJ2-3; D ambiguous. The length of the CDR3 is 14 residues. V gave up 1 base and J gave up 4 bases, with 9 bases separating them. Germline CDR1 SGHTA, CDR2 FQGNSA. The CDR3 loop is CASSLGPIPDTQYF. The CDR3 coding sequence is TGTGCCAGCAGCTTAGGGCCAATCCCAGATACGCAGTATTTT.

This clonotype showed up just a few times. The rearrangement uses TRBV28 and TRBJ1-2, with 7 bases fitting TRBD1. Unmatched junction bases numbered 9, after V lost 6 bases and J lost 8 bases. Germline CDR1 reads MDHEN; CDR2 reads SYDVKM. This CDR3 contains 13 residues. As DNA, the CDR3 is TGTGCCAGCAGGCTCGACAGGGTGAAAGGCTACACCTTC. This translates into CASRLDRVKGYTF.

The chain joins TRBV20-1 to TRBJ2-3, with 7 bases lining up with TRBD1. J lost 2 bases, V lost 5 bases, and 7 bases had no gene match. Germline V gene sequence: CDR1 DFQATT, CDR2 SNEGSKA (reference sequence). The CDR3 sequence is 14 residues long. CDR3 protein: CSALPDRNTDTQYF. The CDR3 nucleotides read TGCAGTGCTCTCCCGGACAGGAACACAGATACGCAGTATTTT.

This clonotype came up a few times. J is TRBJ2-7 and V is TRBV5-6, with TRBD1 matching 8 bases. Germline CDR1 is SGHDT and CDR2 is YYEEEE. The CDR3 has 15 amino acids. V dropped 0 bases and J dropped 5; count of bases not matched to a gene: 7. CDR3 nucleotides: TGTGCCAGCAGCTTGGATCAGGGGGCGGTCAACGAGCAGTACTTC. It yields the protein CASSLDQGAVNEQYF.

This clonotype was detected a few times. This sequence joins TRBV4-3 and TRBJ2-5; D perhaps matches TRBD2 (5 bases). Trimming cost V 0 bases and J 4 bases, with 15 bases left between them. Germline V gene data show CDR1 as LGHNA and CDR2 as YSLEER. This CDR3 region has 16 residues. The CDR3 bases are TGCGCCAGCAGCCAAGATCTGAAGCTAGCAGGAGAGACCCAGTACTTC. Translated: CASSQDLKLAGETQYF.

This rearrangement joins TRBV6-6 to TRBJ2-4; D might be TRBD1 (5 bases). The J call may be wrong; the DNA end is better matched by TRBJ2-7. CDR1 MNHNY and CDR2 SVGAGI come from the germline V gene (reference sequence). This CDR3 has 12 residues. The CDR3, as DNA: TGTGCCAGCAGTCCGACAGTTCGCGAGCAGTACTTC. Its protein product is CASSPTVREQYF.

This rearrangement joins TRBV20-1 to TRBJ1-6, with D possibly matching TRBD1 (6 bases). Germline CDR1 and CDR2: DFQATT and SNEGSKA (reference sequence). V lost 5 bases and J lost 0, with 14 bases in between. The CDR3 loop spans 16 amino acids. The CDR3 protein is CSAEFQGSSYNSPLHF. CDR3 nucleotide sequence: TGCAGTGCTGAGTTTCAGGGGAGCTCCTATAATTCACCCCTCCACTTT.

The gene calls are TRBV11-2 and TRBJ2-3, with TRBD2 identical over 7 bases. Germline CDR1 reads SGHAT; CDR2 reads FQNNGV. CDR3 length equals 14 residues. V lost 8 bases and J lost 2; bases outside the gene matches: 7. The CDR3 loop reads CASPLAGYTDTQYF. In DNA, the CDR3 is TGTGCCAGCCCCTTAGCGGGTTACACAGATACGCAGTATTTT.

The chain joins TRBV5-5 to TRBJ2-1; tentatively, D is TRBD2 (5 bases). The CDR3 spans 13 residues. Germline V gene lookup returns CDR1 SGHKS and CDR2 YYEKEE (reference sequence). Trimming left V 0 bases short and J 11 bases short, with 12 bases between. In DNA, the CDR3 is TGTGCCAGCAGCTTGGAAGTGTCCGGGAAGCAGTTCTTC. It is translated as CASSLEVSGKQFF.

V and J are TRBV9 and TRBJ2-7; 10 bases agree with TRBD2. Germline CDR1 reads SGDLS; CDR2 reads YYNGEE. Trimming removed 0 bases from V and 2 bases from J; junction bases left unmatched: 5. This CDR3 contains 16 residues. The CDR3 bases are TGTGCCAGCAGCGTAGCAGGGACTAGCGACCCCTACGAGCAGTACTTC. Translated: CASSVAGTSDPYEQYF.

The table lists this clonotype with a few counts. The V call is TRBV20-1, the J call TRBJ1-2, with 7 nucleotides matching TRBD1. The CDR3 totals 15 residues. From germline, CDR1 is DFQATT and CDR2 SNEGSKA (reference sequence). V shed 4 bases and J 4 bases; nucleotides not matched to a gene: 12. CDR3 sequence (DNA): TGCAGTGCTACAGATTCGGGACAGACCCTCTATGGCTACACCTTC. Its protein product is CSATDSGQTLYGYTF.

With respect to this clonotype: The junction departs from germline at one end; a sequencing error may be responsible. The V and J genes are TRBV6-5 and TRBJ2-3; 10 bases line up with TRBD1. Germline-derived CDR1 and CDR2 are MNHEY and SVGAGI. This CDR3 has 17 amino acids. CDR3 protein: CTSSSFQTGGLVDTQYF. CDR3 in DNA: TGTACCAGCAGTTCTTTTCAGACAGGGGGCTTGGTAGATACGCAGTATTTT.

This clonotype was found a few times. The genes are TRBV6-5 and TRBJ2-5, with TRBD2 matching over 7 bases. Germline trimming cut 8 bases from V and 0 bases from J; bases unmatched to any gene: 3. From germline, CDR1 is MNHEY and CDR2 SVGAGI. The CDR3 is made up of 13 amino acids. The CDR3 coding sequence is TGTGCCAGCCGGGACTACAACCAAGAGACCCAGTACTTC. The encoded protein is CASRDYNQETQYF.

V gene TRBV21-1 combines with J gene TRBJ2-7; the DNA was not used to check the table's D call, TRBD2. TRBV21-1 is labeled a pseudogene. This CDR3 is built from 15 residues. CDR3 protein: CASSKGLAGIYEQYF. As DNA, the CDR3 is TGTGCCAGCAGCAAGGGACTAGCGGGGATCTACGAGCAGTACTTC.